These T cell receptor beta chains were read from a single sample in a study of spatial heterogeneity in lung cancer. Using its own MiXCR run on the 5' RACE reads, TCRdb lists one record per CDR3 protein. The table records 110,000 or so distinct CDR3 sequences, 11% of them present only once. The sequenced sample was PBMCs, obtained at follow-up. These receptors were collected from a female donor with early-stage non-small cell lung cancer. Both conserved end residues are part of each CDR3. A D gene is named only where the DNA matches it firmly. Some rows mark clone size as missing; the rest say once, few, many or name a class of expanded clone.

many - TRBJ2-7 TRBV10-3 CAISESPSVNSYEQYF TGTGCCATCAGTGAGTCCCCTAGCGTCAACTCCTACGAGCAGTACTTC
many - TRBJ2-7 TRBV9 CASSQGRGYEQYF TGTGCCAGCAGCCAAGGCAGGGGCTACGAGCAGTACTTC
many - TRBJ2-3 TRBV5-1 CASSSAGSTSRTDTQYF TGCGCCAGCAGCTCCGCGGGAAGCACTAGCCGCACAGATACGCAGTATTTT
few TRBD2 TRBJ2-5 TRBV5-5 CASSLAFQRESETQYF TGTGCCAGCAGCTTGGCCTTCCAGCGGGAGAGCGAGACCCAGTACTTC
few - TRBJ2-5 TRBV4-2 CASSQEEVRARPQGAQYF TGTGCCAGCAGCCAAGAAGAAGTCCGGGCTCGGCCCCAAGGGGCCCAGTACTTC
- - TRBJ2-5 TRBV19 CASRTTVGAQETQYF TGTGCCAGTAGGACGACGGTGGGGGCGCAAGAGACCCAGTACTTC
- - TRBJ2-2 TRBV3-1 CASSQAMNTGELFF TGTGCCAGCAGCCAAGCTATGAACACCGGGGAGCTGTTTTTT
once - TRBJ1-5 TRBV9 CASSPDFGQPQHF TGTGCCAGCAGCCCAGACTTCGGACAGCCCCAGCATTTT
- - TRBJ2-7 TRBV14 CASSQELGAEQYF TGTGCCAGCAGCCAAGAGTTGGGCGCCGAGCAGTACTTC
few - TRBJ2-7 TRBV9 CASSVGSISSYEQYF TGTGCCAGCAGCGTTGGGTCGATTTCCTCCTACGAGCAGTACTTC
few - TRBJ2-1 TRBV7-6 CASSQNSLSSSYNEQFF TGTGCCAGCAGCCAAAACTCCCTGTCGAGCTCCTACAATGAGCAGTTCTTC
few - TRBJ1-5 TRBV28 CASSYLSPGPFYNQPQHF TGTGCCAGCAGTTACCTGTCGCCGGGGCCGTTTTACAATCAGCCCCAGCATTTT
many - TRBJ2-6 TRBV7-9 CASSSGRFGSGANVLTF TGTGCCAGCAGCTCCGGCCGCTTCGGCTCTGGGGCCAACGTCCTGACTTTC
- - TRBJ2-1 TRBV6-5 CASRWDARLDNEQFF TGTGCCAGCAGATGGGACGCACGACTGGACAATGAGCAGTTCTTC
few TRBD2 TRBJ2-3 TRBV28 CASSPSGLTDTQYF TGTGCCAGCAGCCCTAGCGGACTCACAGATACGCAGTATTTT
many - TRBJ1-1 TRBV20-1 CSARGQSNTEAFF TGCAGTGCTAGAGGACAGTCGAACACTGAAGCTTTCTTT
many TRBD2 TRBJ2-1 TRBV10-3 CAIKVSGRDNEQFF TGTGCCATCAAGGTTAGCGGGAGAGACAATGAGCAGTTCTTC
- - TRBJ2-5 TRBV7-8 CASSYRRGPEGTQYF TGTGCCAGCAGCTATCGTCGGGGGCCTGAGGGGACCCAGTACTTC
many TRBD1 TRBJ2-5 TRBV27 CASREQGNLQETQYF TGTGCCAGCCGTGAACAGGGGAATCTCCAAGAGACCCAGTACTTC
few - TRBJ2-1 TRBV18 CASSRPKLSLRYNEQFF TGTGCCAGCTCACGGCCCAAGCTCAGTCTAAGATACAATGAGCAGTTCTTC
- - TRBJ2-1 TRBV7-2 CASSLSPFRGRVDEQFF TGTGCCAGCAGCTTAAGTCCGTTCCGGGGGCGGGTGGATGAGCAGTTCTTC
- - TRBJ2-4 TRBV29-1 CSVEVGEVAKNIQYF TGCAGCGTTGAAGTCGGGGAAGTGGCCAAAAACATTCAGTACTTC
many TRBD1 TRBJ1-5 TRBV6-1 CASSEARGQANQPQHF TGTGCCAGCAGTGAAGCTCGCGGACAGGCCAATCAGCCCCAGCATTTT
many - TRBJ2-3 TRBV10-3 CAISDGAAPTDTQYF TGTGCCATCAGTGATGGGGCCGCACCCACGGATACGCAGTATTTT
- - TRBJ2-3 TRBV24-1 CATSDLGASTDTQYF TGTGCCACCAGTGATTTGGGCGCTAGCACAGATACGCAGTATTTT
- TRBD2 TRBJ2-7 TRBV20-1 CSAVSGSSYEQYF TGCAGCGCGGTTAGCGGGAGCTCCTACGAGCAGTACTTC
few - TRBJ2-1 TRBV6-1 CASSEAGIEQFF TGTGCCAGCAGTGAAGCAGGTATAGAGCAGTTCTTC
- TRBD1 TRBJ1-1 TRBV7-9 CASSSVTGISEAFF TGTGCCAGCAGCTCCGTGACAGGGATCTCTGAAGCTTTCTTT
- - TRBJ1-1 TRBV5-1 CASSLDQGFLYKAFF TGCGCCAGCAGCTTGGACCAGGGCTTTCTTTATAAGGCTTTCTTT
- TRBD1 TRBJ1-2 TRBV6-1 CASGPGQGYGYTF TGTGCCAGCGGGCCCGGACAGGGGTATGGCTACACCTTC
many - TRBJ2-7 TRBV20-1 CSASGPAFYEQYF TGCAGTGCTAGCGGACCAGCGTTTTACGAGCAGTACTTC
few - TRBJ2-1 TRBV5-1 CASSLGSGPYNEQFF TGCGCCAGCAGCTTGGGTAGCGGACCTTACAATGAGCAGTTCTTC
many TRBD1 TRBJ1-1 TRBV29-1 CSAKSGGTEAFF TGCAGCGCTAAATCAGGGGGAACTGAAGCTTTCTTT
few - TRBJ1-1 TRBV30 CAWSQQGSAEAFF TGTGCCTGGAGTCAACAGGGTAGTGCTGAAGCTTTCTTT
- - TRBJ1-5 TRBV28 CASSLSGISNQPQHF TGTGCCAGCAGTTTATCGGGGATAAGCAATCAGCCCCAGCATTTT
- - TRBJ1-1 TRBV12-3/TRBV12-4 CASSLVGSWAFF TGTGCCAGCAGCCTAGTTGGGAGTTGGGCTTTCTTT
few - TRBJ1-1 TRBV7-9 CASSLAGGKDTEAFF TGTGCCAGCAGCTTAGCGGGGGGCAAGGACACTGAAGCTTTCTTT
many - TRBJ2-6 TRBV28 CASSLRPYRSGANVLTF TGTGCCAGCAGTTTACGCCCGTATAGATCTGGGGCCAACGTCCTGACTTTC
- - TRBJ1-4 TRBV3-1 CASSLERINREKLFF TGTGCCAGCAGCCTAGAAAGAATTAACAGGGAAAAACTGTTTTTT
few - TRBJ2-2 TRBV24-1 CATSDVRGRTGELFF TGTGCCACCAGTGACGTCAGGGGAAGGACCGGGGAGCTGTTTTTT
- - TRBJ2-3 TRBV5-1 CASSPDSTDTQYF TGCGCCAGCAGCCCGGACAGCACAGATACGCAGTATTTT
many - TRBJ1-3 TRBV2 CASSGATSGNTIYF TGTGCCAGCAGTGGGGCCACCTCTGGAAACACCATATATTTT
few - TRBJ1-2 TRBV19 CASSAPRLWRRGGYTF TGTGCCAGTAGTGCCCCACGGCTTTGGAGAAGAGGGGGCTACACCTTC
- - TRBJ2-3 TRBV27 CASSFLGSTDTQYF TGTGCCAGCAGTTTCCTCGGTAGCACAGATACGCAGTATTTT
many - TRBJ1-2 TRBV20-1 CSASLGTSPYGYTF TGCAGTGCTAGCCTTGGGACCTCCCCGTATGGCTACACCTTC
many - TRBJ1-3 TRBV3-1 CASSQHRSQNEDISSGNTIYF TGTGCCAGCAGCCAACACCGTTCTCAAAACGAGGACATCAGCTCTGGAAACACCATATATTTT
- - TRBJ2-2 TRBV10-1 CASRLGDTGELFF TGCGCCAGCAGATTAGGAGACACCGGGGAGCTGTTTTTT
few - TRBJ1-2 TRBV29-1 CSVARGDSGYTF TGCAGCGTTGCCAGGGGAGATTCTGGCTACACCTTC